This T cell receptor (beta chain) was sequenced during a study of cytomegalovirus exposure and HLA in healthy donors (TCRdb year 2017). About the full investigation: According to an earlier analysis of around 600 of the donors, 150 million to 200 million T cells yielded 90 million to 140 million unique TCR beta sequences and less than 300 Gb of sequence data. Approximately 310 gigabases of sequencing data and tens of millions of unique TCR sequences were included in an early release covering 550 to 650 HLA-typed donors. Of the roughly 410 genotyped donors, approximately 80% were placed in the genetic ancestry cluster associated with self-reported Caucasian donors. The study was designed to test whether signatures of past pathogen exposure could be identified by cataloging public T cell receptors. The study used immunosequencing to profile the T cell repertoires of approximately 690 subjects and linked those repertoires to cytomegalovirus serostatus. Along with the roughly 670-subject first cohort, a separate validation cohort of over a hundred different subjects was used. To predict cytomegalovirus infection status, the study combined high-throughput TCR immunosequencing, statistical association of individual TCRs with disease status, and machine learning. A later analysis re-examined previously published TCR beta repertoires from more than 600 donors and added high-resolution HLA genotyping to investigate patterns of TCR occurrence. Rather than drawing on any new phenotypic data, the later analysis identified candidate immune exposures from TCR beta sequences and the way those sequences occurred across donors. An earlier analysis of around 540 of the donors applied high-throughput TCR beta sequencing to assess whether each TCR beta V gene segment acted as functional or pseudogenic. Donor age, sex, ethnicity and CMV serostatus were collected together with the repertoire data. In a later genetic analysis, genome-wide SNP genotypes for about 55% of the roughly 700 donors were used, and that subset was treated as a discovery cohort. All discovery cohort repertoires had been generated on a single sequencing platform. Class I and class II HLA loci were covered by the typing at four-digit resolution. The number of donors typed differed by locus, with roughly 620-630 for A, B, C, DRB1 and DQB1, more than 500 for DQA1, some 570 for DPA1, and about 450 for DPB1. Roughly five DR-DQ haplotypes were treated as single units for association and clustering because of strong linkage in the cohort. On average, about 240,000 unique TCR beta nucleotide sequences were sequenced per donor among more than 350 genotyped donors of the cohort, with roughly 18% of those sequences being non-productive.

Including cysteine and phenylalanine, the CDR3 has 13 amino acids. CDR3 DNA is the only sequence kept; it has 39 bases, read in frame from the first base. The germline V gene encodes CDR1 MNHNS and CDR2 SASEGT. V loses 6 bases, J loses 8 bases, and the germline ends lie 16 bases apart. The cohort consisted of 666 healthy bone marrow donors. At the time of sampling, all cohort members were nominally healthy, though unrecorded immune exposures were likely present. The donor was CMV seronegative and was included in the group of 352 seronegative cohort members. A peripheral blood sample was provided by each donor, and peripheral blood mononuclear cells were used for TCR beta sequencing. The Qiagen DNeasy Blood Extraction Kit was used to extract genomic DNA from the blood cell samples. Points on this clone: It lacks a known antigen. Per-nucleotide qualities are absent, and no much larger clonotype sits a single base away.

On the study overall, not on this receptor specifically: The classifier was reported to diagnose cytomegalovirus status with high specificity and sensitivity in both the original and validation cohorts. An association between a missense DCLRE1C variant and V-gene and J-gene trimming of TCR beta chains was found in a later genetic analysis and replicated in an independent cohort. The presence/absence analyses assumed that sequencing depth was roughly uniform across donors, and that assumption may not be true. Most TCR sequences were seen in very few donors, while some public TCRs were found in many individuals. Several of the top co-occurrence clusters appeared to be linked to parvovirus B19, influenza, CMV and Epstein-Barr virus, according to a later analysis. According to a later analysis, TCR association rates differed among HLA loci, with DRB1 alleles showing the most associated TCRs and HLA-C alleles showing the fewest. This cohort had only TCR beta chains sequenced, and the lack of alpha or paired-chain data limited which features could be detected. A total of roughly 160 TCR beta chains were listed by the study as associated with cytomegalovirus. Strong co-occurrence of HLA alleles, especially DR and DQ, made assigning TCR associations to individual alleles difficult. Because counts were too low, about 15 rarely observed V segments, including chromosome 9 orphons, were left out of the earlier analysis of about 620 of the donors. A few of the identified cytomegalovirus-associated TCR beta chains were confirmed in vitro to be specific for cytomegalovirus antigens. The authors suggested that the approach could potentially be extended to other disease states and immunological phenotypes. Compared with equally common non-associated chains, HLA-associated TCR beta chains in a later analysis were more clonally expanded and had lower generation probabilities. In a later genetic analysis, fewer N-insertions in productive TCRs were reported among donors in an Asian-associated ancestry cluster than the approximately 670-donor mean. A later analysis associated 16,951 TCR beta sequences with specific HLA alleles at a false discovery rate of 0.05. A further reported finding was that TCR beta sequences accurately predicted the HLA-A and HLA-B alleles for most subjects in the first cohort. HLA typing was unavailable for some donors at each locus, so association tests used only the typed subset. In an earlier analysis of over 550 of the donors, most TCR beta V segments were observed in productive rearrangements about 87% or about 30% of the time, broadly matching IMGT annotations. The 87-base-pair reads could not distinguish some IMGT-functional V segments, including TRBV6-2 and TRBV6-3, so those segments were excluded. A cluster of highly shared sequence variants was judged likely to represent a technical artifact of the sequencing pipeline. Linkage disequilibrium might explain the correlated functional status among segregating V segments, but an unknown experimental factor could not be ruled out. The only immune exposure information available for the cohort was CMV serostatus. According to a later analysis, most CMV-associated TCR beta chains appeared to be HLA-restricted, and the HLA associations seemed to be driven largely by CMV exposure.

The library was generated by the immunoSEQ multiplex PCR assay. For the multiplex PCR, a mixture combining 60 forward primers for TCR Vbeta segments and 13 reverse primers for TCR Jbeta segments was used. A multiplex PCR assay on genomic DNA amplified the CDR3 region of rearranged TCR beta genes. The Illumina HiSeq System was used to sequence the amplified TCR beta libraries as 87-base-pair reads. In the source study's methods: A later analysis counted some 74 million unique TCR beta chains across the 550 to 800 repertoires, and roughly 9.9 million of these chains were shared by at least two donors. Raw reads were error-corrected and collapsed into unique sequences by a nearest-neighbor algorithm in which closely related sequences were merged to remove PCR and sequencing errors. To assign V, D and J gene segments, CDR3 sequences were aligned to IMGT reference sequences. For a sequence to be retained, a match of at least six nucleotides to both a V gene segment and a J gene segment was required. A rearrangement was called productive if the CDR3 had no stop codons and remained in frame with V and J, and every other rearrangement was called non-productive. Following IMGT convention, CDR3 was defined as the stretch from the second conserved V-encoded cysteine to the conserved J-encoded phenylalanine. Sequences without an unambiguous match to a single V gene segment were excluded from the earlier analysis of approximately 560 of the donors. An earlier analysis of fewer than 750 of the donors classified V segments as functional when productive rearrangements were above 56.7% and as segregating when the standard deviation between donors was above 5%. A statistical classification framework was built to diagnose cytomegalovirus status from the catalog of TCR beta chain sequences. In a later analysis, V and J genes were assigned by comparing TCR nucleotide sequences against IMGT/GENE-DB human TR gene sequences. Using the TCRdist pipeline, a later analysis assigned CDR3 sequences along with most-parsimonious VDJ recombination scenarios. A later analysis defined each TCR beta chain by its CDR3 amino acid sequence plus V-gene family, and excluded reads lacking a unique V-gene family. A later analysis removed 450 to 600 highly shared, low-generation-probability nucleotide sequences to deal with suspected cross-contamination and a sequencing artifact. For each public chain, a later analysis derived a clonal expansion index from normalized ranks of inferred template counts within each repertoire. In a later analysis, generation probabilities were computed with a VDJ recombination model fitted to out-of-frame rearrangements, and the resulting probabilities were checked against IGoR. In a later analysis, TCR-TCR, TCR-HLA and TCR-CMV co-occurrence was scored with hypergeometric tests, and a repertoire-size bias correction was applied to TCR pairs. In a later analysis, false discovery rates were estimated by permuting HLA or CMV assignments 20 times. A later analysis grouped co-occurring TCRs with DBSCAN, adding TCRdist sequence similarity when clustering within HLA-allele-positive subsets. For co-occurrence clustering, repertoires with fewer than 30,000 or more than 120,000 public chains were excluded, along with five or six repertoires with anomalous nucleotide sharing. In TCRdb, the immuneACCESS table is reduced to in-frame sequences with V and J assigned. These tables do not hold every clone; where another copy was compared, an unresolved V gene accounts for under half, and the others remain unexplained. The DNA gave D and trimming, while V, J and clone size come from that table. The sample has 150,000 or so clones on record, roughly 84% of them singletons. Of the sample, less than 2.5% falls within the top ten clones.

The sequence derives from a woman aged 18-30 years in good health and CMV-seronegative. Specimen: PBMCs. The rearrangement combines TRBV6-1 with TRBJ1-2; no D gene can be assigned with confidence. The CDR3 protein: CASSEMVPSGYTF. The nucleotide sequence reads TGTGCCAGCAGCGAGATGGTCCCATCGGGCTACACCTTC.